This TCR beta chain was sequenced for a study of monozygotic twins with inflammatory bowel disease. Study conclusions and caveats: The co-twins with IBD showed lower TCRbeta diversity (inverse Simpson) than their healthy siblings.

The V gene's germline CDR1 is DFQATT and CDR2 SNEGSKA (reference sequence). The CDR3 is made up of 16 amino acids. TCRdb reworked the 5' RACE reads into one entry per CDR3 protein, no DNA. The specimen's table records approximately 140,000 distinct CDR3 sequences. As regards this clonotype: The antigen is not known.

This sequence joins TRBV20-1 and TRBJ1-1; without DNA, the TCRdb call of TRBD1 cannot be checked. Material for sequencing was blood. This receptor was identified in a human donor with ulcerative colitis or Crohn's disease, or a healthy co-twin of an affected twin (not recorded which). This CDR3 reads CSARERHGAGYAEAFF.